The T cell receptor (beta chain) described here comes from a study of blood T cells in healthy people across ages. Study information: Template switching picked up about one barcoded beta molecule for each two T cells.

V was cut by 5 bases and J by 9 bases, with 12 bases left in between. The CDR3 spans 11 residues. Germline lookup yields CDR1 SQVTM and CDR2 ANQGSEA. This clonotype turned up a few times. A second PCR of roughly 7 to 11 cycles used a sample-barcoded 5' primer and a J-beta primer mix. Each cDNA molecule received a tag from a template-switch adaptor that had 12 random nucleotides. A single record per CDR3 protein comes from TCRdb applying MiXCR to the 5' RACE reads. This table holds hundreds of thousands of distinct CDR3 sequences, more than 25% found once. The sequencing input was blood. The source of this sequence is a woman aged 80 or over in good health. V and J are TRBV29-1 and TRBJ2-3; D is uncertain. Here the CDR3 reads CSVFSQDTQYF. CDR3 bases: TGCAGCGTTTTTAGCCAGGACACGCAGTATTTT.